This entry concerns a single T cell receptor beta chain. The sample comes from a study of shared clonotypes between healthy human individuals. Here immunoSEQ multiplex PCR was the method, and the copy in TCRdb shows in-frame clones only, minus some. The repertoire consists of roughly 2.1 million clones, with approximately 94% occurring once and the leading ten covering under 2%. CD45RO negativity and positive selection for CCR7 defined naive CD8 cells, a population that excluded terminally differentiated effector memory CD45RA+ cells. This CDR3 comprises 10 residues. Source material: naive CD8+ T cells from PBMCs. The TCR sequence derives from a man aged 18 to 30 in good health. Some clones in this sample may be carry-over from other donors' samples. The chain combines TRBV12-2 with TRBJ1-2; TRBD1 is the table's D call and was not checked against the DNA. TRBV12-2 is a pseudogene locus. CDR3 bases: TGTGCCCCGTTGGCCTATGGCTACACCTTC. Translated, it gives CAPLAYGYTF.